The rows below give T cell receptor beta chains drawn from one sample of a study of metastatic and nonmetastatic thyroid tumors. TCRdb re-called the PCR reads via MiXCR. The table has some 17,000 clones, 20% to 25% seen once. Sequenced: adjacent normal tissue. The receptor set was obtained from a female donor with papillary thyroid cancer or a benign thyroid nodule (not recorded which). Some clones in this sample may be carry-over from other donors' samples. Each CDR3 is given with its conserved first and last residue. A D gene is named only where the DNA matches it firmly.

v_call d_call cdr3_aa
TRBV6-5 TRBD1 CASSPGQEESHRVNVLTF
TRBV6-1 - CASMGGGFNEKLFF
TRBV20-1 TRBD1 CSASQGGEGNEQFF
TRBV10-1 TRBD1 CASSGGDSLNTEAFF
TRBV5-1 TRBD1 CASSTGVVSTDTQYF
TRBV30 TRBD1 CAWSGDRGLNYGYTF
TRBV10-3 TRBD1 CAINDRAGTEAFF
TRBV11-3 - CASSLWNYNEQFF
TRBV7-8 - CASSLGWADYYEQYF
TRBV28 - CASTPKGYGTYNEQFF
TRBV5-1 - CASSLRALETYNEQFF
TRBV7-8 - CASSARGRLRAEAFF
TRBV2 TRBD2 CASMPTSGDYEQYF
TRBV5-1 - CASNLDSLPEAFF
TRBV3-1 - CASSQGFGWVGELFF
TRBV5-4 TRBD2 CASSLGIGLAGTYEQYF
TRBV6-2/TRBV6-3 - CASNQAARRYYEQYF
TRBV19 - CASSNALRETEAFF
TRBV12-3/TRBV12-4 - CASSWREGHSTGELFF
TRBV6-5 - CASGYTSQGGVDGYTF
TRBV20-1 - CSARDRWTEAFF
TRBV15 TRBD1 CATSRNRTGGTPFSGNTIYF
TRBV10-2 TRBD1 CASSWTGTKGEAFF
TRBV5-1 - CASSLSGKWEQFF
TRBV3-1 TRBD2 CASSQGVVGLAGGLSYEQYF
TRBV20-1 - CSAVFGSGWETDTQYF
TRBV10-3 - CAIGTGDSNQPQHF
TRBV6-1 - CASSSGEGQPQHF
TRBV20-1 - CSASGPGARTEAFF
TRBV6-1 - CASNAGGTNEKLFF
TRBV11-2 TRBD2 CASSHTTSSGSGELFF
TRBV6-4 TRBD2 CASRDVLAGGPSSYNEQFF
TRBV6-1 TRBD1 CASSEGQGNEQYF
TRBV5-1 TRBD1 CASSWAGQGGGELFF
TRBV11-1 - CASSTQIFGKDTQYF
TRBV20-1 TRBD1 CSAGQGPFSDTQYF
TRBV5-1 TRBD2 CASSRLTSASTDTQYF
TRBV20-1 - CSAGRGVYEQYF
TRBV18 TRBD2 CASSPLLSGSTDTQYF
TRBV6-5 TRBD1 CASSYAEDRGLGYTF
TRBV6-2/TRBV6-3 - CASSYRFGGYTF
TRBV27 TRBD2 CASSLSSGGRAHEQYF
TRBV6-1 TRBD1 CASSSPGTGGTGELFF
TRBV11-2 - CASSLMMEREAFF
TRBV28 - CASQGEGLIEQYF
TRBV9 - CASSSAAGSYGYTF
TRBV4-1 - CASSRLQLDTQYF
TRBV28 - CASTRDGHSYEQYF
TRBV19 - CASRPQAPPFEQYF
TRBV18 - CASSPVSVREQYF